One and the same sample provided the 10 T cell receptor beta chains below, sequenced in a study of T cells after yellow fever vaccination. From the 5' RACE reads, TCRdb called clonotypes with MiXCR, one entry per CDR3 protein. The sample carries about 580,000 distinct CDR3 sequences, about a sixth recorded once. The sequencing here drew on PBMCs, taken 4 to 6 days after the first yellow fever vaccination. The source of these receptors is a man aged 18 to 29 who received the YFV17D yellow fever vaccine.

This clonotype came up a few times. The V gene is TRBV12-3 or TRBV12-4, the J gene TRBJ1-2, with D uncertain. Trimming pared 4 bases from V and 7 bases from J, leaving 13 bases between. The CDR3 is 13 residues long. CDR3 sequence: CASSYRSTVGYTF. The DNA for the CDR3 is TGTGCCAGCAGTTATCGGTCGACGGTTGGCTACACCTTC.

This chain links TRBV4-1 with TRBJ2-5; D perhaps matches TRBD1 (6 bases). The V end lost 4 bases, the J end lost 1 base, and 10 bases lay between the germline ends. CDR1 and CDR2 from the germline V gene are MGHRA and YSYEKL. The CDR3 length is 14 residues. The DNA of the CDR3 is TGCGCCAGCAGCCCTACAGGGCGCCAAGAGACCCAGTACTTC. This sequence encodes CASSPTGRQETQYF.

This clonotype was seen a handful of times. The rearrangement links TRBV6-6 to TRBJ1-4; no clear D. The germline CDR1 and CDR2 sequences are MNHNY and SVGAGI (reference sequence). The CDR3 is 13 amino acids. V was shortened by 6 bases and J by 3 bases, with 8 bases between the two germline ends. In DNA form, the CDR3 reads TGTGCCAGCAGGAGCAGCTCTAATGAAAAACTGTTTTTT. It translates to CASRSSSNEKLFF.

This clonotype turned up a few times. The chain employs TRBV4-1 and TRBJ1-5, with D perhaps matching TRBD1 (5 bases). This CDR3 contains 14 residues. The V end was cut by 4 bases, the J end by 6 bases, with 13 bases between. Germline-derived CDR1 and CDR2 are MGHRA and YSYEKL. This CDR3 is CASSPTWDFQPQHF. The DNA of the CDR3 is TGCGCCAGCAGCCCGACTTGGGACTTTCAGCCCCAGCATTTT.

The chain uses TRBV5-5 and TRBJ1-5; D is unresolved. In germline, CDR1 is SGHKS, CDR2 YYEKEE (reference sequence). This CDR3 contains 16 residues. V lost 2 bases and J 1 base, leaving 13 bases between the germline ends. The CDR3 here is CASSFIPGSSNQPQHF. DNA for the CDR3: TGTGCCAGCAGCTTTATACCGGGGTCGAGCAATCAGCCCCAGCATTTT.

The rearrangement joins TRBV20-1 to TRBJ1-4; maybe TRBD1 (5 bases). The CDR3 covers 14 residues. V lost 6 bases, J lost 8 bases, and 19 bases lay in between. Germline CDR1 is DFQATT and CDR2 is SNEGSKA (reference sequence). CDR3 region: CSAIKGPSGEKLFF. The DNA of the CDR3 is TGCAGTGCCATAAAGGGACCCTCCGGAGAAAAACTGTTTTTT.

The CDR3 region has the DNA TGTGCCAGCAGCTTAGGGTTATCCAACACTGAAGCTTTCTTT. Protein product: CASSLGLSNTEAFF. The V call is TRBV7-2, the J call TRBJ1-1; D not certain. This CDR3 spans 14 amino acids. The germline V gene encodes CDR1 SGHTA and CDR2 FQGNSA. V shed 1 base and J shed 2 bases, with 8 bases lying between them.

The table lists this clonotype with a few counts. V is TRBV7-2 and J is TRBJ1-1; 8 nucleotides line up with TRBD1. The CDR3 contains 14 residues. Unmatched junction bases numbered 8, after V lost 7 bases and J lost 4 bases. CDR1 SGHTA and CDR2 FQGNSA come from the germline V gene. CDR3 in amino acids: CASTVNRGVTEAFF. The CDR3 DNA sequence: TGTGCCAGCACCGTAAACAGGGGGGTCACTGAAGCTTTCTTT. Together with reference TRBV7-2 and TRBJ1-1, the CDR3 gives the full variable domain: GAGVSQSPSNKVTEKGKDVELRCDPISGHTALYWYRQSLGQGLEFLIYFQGNSAPDKSGLPSDRFSAERTGGSVSTLTIQRTQQEDSAVYLCASTVNRGVTEAFFGQGTRLTVV.

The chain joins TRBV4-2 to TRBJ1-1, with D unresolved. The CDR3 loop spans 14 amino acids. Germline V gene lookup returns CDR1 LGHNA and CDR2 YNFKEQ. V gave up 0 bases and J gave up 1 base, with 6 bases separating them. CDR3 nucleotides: TGTGCCAGCAGCCAAGATTACTGGAACACTGAAGCTTTCTTT. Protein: CASSQDYWNTEAFF.

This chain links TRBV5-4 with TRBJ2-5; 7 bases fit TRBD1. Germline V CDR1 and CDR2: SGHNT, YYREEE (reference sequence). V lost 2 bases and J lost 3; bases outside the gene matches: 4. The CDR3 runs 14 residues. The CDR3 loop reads CASSLGDSKETQYF. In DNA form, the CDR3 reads TGTGCCAGCAGCTTAGGGGACAGCAAAGAGACCCAGTACTTC.